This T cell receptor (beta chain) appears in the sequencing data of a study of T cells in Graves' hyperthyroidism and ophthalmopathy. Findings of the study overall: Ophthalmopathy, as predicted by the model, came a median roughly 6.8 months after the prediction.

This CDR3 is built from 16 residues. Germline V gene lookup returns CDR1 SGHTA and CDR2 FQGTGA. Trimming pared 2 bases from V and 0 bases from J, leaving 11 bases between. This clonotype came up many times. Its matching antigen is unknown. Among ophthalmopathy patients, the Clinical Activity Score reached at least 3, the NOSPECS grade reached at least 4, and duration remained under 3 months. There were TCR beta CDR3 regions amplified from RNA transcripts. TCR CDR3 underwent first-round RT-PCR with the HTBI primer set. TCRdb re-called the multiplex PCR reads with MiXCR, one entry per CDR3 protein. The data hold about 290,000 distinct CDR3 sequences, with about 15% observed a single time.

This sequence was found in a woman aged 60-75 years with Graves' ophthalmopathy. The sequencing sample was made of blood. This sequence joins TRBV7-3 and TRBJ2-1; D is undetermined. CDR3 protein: CASSLLRGSSYNEQFF. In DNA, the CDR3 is TGTGCCAGCAGCTTACTCCGCGGAAGCTCCTACAATGAGCAGTTCTTC.